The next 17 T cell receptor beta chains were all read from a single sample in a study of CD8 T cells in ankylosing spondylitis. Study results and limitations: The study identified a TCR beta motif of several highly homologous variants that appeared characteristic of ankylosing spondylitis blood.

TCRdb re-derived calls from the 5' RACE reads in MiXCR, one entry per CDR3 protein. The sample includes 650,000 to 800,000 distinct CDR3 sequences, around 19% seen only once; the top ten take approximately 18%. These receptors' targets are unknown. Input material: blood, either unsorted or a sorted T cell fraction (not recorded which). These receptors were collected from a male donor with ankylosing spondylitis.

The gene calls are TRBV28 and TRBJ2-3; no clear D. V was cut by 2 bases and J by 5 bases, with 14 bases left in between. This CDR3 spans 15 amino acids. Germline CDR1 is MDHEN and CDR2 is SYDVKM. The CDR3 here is CASSLPAGSRDTQYF. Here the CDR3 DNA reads TGTGCCAGCAGTTTACCCGCCGGCAGCCGAGATACGCAGTATTTT.

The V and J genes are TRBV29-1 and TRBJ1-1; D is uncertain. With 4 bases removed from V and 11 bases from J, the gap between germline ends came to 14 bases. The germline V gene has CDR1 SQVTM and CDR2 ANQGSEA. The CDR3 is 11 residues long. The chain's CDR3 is CSVVVMNEAFF. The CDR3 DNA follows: TGCAGCGTTGTGGTTATGAATGAGGCTTTCTTT.

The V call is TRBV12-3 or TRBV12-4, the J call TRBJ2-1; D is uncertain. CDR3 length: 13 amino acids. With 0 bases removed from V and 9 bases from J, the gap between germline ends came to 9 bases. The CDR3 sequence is CASSLADAIEQFF. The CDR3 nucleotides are TGTGCCAGCAGTTTAGCGGATGCAATTGAGCAGTTCTTC.

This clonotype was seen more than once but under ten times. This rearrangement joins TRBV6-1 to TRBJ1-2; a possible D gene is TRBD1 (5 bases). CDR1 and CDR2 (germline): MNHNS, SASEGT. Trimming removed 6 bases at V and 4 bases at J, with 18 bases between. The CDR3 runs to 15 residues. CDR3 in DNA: TGTGCCAGCAGCCGGGGACGGCAGACATCCTATGGCTACACCTTC. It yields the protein CASSRGRQTSYGYTF.

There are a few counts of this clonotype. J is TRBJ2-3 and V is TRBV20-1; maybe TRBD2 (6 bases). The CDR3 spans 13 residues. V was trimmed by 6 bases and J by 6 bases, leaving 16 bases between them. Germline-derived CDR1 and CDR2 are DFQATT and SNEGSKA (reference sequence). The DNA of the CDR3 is TGCAGTGCACTTTGGGGGGTGTCCGATACGCAGTATTTT. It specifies CSALWGVSDTQYF.

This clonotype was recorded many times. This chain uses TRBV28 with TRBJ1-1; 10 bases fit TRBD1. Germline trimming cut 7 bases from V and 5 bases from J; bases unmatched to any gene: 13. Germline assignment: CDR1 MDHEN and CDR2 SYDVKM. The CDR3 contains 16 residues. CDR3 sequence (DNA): TGTGCCAGCAAACCCACGACAGGGGGCGTGGGGACTGAAGCTTTCTTT. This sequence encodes CASKPTTGGVGTEAFF. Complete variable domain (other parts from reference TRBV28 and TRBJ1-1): DVKVTQSSRYLVKRTGEKVFLECVQDMDHENMFWYRQDPGLGLRLIYFSYDVKMKEKGDIPEGYSVSREKKERFSLILESASTNQTSMYLCASKPTTGGVGTEAFFGQGTRLTVV.

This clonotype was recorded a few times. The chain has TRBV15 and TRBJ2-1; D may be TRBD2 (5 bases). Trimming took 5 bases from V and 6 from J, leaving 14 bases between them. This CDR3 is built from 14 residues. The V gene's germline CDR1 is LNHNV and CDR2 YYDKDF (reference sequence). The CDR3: CATSPTSAGNEQFF. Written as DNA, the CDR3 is TGTGCCACCAGCCCTACCTCTGCGGGCAATGAGCAGTTCTTC.

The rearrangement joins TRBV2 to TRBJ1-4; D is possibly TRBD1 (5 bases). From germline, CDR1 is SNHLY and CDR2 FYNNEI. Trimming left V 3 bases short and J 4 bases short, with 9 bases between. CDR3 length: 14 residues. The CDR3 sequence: CASSDNRLNEKLFF. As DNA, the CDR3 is TGTGCCAGCAGTGACAACAGGCTTAATGAAAAACTGTTTTTT.

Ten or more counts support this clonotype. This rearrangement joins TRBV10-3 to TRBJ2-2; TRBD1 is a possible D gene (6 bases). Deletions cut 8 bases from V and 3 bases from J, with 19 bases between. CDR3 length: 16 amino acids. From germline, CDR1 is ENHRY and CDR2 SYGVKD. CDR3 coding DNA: TGTGCCATCCGGCTCACTGGGGGCTCCCACACCGGGGAGCTGTTTTTT. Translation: CAIRLTGGSHTGELFF.

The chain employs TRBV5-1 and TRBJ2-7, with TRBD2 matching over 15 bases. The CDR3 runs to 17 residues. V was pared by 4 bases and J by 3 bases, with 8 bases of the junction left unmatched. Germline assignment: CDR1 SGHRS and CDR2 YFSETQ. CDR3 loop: CASSPWTSGRAGYEQYF. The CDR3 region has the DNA TGCGCCAGCAGCCCGTGGACTAGCGGGAGGGCCGGCTACGAGCAGTACTTC.

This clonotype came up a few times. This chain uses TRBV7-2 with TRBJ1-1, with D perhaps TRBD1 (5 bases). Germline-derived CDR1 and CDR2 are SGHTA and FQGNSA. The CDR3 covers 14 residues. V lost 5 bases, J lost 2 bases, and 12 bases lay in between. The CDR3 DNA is TGTGCCAGCAGCCCACGACAGTTCAACACTGAAGCTTTCTTT. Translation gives CASSPRQFNTEAFF.

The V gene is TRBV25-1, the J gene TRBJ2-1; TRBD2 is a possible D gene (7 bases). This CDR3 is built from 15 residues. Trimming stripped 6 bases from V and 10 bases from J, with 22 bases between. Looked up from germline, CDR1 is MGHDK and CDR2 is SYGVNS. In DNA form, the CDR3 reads TGTGCCAGCAGGGGAAGGACTAGTCCGGGACACGAGCAGTTCTTC. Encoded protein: CASRGRTSPGHEQFF.

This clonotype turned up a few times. The CDR3 is CASRLDRADYGYTF. CDR3 sequence (DNA): TGTGCCAGCAGGCTGGACAGGGCGGACTATGGCTACACCTTC. V is TRBV12-3 or TRBV12-4 and J is TRBJ1-2; 8 bases match TRBD1. The J segment lost 3 bases and the V segment lost 6 bases, leaving 6 bases of the junction unmatched. CDR3 length: 14 residues.

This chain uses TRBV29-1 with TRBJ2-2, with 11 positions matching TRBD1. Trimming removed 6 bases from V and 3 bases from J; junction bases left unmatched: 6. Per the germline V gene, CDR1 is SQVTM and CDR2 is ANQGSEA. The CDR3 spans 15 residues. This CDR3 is CSVGTGGADTGELFF. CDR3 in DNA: TGCAGCGTGGGGACAGGGGGAGCGGACACCGGGGAGCTGTTTTTT.

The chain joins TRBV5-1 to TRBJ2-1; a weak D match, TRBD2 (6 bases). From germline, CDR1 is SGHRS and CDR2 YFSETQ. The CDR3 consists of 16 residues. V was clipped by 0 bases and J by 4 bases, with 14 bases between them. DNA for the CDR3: TGCGCCAGCAGCTTGGCTGCGGGATCGACTTACAATGAGCAGTTCTTC. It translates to CASSLAAGSTYNEQFF.

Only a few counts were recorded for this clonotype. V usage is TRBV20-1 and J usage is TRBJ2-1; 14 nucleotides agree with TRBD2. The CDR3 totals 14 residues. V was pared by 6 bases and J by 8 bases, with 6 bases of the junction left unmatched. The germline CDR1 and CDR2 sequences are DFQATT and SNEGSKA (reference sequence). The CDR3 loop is CSAMTSGGAHEQFF. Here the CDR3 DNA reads TGCAGTGCAATGACTAGCGGGGGGGCCCATGAGCAGTTCTTC.

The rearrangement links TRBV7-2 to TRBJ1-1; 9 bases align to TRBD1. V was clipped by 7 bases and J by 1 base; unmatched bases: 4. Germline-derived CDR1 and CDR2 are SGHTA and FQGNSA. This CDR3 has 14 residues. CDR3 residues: CASNRQGGNTEAFF. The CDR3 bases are TGTGCCAGCAACCGACAGGGGGGGAACACTGAAGCTTTCTTT. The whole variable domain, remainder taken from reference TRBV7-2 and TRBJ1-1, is GAGVSQSPSNKVTEKGKDVELRCDPISGHTALYWYRQSLGQGLEFLIYFQGNSAPDKSGLPSDRFSAERTGGSVSTLTIQRTQQEDSAVYLCASNRQGGNTEAFFGQGTRLTVV.